This TCR beta chain was profiled in a study of T cell repertoires in cytomegalovirus infection. Overall study context: Through public TCR beta signatures, both CMV infection and matching HLA type were indicated.

This clonotype was picked up many times. Its antigen is currently unknown. Points from the study as a whole: Ex vivo responses were dominated by HLA-C-restricted CMV-specific TCR beta clonotypes.

TCRdb independently ran MiXCR on the reads; one entry per CDR3 protein. Among 200,000 to 300,000 distinct CDR3 sequences listed, roughly 6.5% were seen once. The CDR3 extends over 16 amino acids. V lost 5 bases and J lost 10; bases outside the gene matches: 11. Germline CDR1 SGHTA, CDR2 FQGNSA. The sequenced sample consisted of PBMCs. The gene calls are TRBV7-2 and TRBJ1-6; TRBD1 matches 10 bases. The clonotype comes from a human donor in good health (CMV status not recorded). Some clones in this sample may be carry-over from other donors' samples. The chain's CDR3 is CASSPGTGALGSPLHF. CDR3 DNA sequence: TGTGCCAGCAGCCCCGGGACAGGGGCTTTGGGGTCACCCCTCCACTTT.